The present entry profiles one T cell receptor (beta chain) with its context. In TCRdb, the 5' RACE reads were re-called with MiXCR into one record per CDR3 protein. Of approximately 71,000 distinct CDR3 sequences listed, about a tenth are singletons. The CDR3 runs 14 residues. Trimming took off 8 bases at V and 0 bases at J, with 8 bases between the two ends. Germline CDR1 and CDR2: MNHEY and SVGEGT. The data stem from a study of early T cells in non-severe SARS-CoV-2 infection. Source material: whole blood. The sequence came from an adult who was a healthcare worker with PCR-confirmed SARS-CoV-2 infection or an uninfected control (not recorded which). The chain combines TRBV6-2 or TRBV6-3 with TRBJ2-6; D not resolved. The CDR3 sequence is CASSRSSGANVLTF. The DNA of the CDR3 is TGTGCCAGCTCACGCTCCTCTGGGGCCAACGTCCTGACTTTC.